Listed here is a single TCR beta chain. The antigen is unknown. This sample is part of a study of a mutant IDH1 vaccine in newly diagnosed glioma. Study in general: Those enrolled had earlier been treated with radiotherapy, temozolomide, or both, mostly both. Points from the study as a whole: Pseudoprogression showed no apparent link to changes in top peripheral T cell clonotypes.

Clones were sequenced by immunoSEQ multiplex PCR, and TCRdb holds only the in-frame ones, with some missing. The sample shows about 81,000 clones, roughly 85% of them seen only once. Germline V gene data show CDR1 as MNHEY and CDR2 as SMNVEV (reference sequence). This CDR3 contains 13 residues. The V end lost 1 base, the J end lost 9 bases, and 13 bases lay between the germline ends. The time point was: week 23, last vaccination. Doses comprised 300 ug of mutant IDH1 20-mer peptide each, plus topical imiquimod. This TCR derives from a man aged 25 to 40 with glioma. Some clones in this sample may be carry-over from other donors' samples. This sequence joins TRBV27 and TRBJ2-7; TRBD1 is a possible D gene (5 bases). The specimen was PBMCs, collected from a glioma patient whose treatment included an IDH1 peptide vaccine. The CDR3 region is CASSLFGVGAQYF. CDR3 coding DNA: TGTGCCAGCAGTTTATTTGGGGTAGGGGCGCAGTACTTC.